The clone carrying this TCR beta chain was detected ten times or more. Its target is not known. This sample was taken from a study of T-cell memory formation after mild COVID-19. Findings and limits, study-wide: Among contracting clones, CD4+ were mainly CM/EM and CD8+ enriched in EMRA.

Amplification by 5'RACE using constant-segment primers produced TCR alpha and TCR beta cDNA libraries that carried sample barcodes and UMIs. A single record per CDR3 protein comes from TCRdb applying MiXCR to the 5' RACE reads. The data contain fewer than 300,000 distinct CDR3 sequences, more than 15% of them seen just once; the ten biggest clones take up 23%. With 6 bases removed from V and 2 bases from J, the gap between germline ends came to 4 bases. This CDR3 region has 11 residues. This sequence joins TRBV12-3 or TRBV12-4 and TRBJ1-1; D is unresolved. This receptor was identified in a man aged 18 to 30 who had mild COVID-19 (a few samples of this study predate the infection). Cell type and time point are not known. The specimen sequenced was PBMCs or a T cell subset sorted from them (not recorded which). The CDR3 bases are TGTGCCAGCAGACACAACACTGAAGCTTTCTTT. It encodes CASRHNTEAFF.